This T cell receptor beta chain emerged from a study of sequential checkpoint blockade in melanoma. Study-wide background: First-line arms were nivolumab then ipilimumab, or the reverse, randomized 1:1.

Treatment specified: randomized to nivolumab then ipilimumab (arm A) or the reverse (arm B). V was trimmed by 1 base and J by 2 bases, leaving 13 bases between them. Germline V gene sequence: CDR1 GTSNPN, CDR2 SVGIG (reference sequence). This CDR3 has 15 residues. Assay used: immunoSEQ multiplex PCR; TCRdb lists only in-frame clones, some missing. Found here are approximately 12,000 clones, 60% to 75% of them singletons; the top ten hold over 20%. Sequenced here: CD8+ T cells sorted from blood (inferred from file names), sampled from a patient given nivolumab and ipilimumab in sequence. The chain uses TRBV30 and TRBJ2-3; the D gene is possibly TRBD1 (6 bases). The origin of this receptor is a human donor with melanoma. CDR3 nucleotide sequence: TGTGCCTGGAGTGGCGACCGGGACAACACAGATACGCAGTATTTT. It codes for CAWSGDRDNTDTQYF. Drawing the rest from reference TRBV30 and TRBJ2-3, the complete variable domain is SQTIHQWPATLVQPVGSPLSLECTVEGTSNPNLYWYRQAAGRGLQLLFYSVGIGQISSEVPQNLSASRPQDRQFILSSKKLLLSDSGFYLCAWSGDRDNTDTQYFGPGTRLTVL.